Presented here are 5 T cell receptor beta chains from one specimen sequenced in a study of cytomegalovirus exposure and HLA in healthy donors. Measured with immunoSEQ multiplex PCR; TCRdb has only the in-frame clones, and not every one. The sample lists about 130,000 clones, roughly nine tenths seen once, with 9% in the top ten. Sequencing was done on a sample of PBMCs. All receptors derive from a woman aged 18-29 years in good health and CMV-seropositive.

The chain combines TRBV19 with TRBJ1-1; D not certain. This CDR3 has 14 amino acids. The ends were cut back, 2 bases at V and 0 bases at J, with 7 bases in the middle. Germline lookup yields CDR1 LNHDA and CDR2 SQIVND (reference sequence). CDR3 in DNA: TGTGCCAGTAGTATAAACAGAATGAACACTGAAGCTTTCTTT. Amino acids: CASSINRMNTEAFF.

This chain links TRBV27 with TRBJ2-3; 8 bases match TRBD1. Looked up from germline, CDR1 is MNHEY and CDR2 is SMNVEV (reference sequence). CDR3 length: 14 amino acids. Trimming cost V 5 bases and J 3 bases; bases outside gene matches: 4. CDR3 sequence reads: CASSRTGWTDTQYF. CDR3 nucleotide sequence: TGTGCCAGCAGTCGGACAGGGTGGACAGATACGCAGTATTTT.

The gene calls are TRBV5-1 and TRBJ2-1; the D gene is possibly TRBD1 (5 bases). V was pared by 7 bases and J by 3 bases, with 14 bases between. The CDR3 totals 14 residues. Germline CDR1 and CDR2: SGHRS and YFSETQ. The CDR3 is CASSPAGNYNEQFF. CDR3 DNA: TGCGCCAGCTCCCCCGCAGGGAACTACAATGAGCAGTTCTTC.

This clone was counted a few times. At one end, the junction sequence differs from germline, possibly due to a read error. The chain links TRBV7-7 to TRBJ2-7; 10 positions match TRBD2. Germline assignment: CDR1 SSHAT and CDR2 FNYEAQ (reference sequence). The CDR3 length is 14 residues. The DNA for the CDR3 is TGTGCTAGCAGCTCCCTAGCGGGGGTGGAAGAGCAGTACTTC. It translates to CASSSLAGVEEQYF.

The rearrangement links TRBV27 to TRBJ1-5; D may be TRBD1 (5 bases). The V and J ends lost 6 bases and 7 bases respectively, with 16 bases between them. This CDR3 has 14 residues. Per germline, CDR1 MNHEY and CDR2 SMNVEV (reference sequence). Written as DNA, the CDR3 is TGTGCCAGCAGAAACAGTGGGGCCGAACAGCCCCAGCATTTT. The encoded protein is CASRNSGAEQPQHF.